Below, 31 T cell receptor beta chains from the same sample are listed, as sequenced in a study of cytomegalovirus exposure and HLA in healthy donors. The PCR had 60 Vbeta and 13 Jbeta primers. Sequencing used immunoSEQ multiplex PCR; TCRdb keeps in-frame clones, though not all of them. The sample has roughly 130,000 clones; just under 80% are singletons. Sequenced: PBMCs. All receptors derive from a man younger than 40 in good health and CMV-seronegative.

The rearrangement joins TRBV5-1 to TRBJ2-1; the D gene is possibly TRBD2 (6 bases). CDR3 length: 15 amino acids. With 2 bases removed from V and 7 bases from J, the gap between germline ends came to 16 bases. Germline V gives CDR1 SGHRS, CDR2 YFSETQ. DNA of the CDR3: TGCGCCAGCAGCTTCGGGGAGTTTGGGGGGAATGAGCAGTTCTTC. The encoded protein is CASSFGEFGGNEQFF.

This chain links TRBV9 with TRBJ2-7; TRBD1 matches at 10 bases. The length of the CDR3 is 14 residues. The V gene's germline CDR1 is SGDLS and CDR2 YYNGEE. V gave up 4 bases and J gave up 4 bases; unmatched junction bases: 5. CDR3: CASSLTGGEYEQYF. DNA of the CDR3: TGTGCCAGCAGCTTGACAGGGGGCGAGTACGAGCAGTACTTC.

This clone was detected a few times. This sequence joins TRBV6-5 and TRBJ1-1; 8 bases map to TRBD1. The CDR3 is made up of 16 amino acids. The V and J ends lost 4 bases and 3 bases, in that order; junction bases with no gene match: 10. Germline loops: CDR1 MNHEY, CDR2 SVGAGI. The CDR3 here is CASSFGQGDWDTEAFF. CDR3 DNA: TGTGCCAGCAGTTTCGGACAGGGTGATTGGGACACTGAAGCTTTCTTT.

This chain joins TRBV2 and TRBJ1-5; D possibly corresponds to TRBD1 (6 bases). The CDR3 is 15 amino acids. The germline CDR1 and CDR2 sequences are SNHLY and FYNNEI. The V gene lost 6 bases and the J gene lost 0 bases, with 12 bases spanning the gap. Here the CDR3 reads CASSPGQTSNQPQHF. The CDR3 bases are TGTGCCAGCAGCCCCGGACAGACTAGCAATCAGCCCCAGCATTTT.

This clone was observed once. The chain recombines TRBV5-1 with TRBJ2-2; 12 bases are a match to TRBD2. This CDR3 comprises 16 residues. Per the germline V gene, CDR1 is SGHRS and CDR2 is YFSETQ. J gave up 1 base and V 6 bases, and 4 bases lay outside the gene matches. The CDR3 is CASTLLAGGNTGELFF. For the CDR3, the DNA is TGCGCCAGCACCCTACTAGCGGGGGGGAACACCGGGGAGCTGTTTTTT.

This clone occurred once. This CDR3 reads CASSFNSYNEQFF. CDR3 nucleotide sequence: TGTGCCAGCAGCTTTAACAGCTACAATGAGCAGTTCTTC. The chain employs TRBV7-9 and TRBJ2-1; no firm D call. The CDR3 is made up of 13 amino acids. V was cut by 3 bases and J by 3 bases, with 6 bases left in between. Germline V lookup: CDR1 SEHNR, CDR2 FQNEAQ (reference sequence).

J is TRBJ1-2 and V is TRBV7-9; TRBD1 matches 12 bases. In germline, CDR1 is SEHNR, CDR2 FQNEAQ (reference sequence). J gave up 6 bases and V 1 base, and 3 bases lay outside the gene matches. The CDR3 loop spans 15 amino acids. CDR3 sequence (DNA): TGTGCCAGCAGCTTAGGGGACAGGGGGCTCGATGGCTACACCTTC. Protein: CASSLGDRGLDGYTF.

CDR3 bases: TGTGCCAGCAGAACCGGGACAGCTATCTATGGCTACACCTTC. It codes for CASRTGTAIYGYTF. The chain carries TRBV6-5 and TRBJ1-2; 7 bases line up with TRBD1. The ends lost 6 bases at V and 4 bases at J; junction bases unmatched: 8. There are 14 residues in the CDR3. Germline CDR1 is MNHEY and CDR2 is SVGAGI.

The J gene is TRBJ2-5, the V gene TRBV5-4; 7 positions match TRBD2. Trimming took 3 bases from V and 4 from J; bases not matched to a gene: 6. This CDR3 has 14 residues. Germline-derived CDR1 and CDR2 are SGHNT and YYREEE (reference sequence). CDR3 sequence (DNA): TGTGCCAGCAGCTACACGGGACTAACAGAGACCCAGTACTTC. Translating it yields CASSYTGLTETQYF.

The chain employs TRBV28 and TRBJ1-1; 8 bases align to TRBD1. CDR1 and CDR2 from the germline V gene are MDHEN and SYDVKM. V gave up 7 bases and J gave up 9 bases; unmatched junction bases: 7. This CDR3 is 12 amino acids long. The CDR3 DNA reads TGTGCCAGCACCTTAAGGACAGGGCAAGCTTTCTTT. Translating it yields CASTLRTGQAFF. The whole variable domain, filled in from reference TRBV28 and TRBJ1-1, reads DVKVTQSSRYLVKRTGEKVFLECVQDMDHENMFWYRQDPGLGLRLIYFSYDVKMKEKGDIPEGYSVSREKKERFSLILESASTNQTSMYLCASTLRTGQAFFGQGTRLTVV.

The chain couples TRBV5-4 to TRBJ2-7, with 10 bases identical to TRBD2. After removal of 4 bases from V and 1 base from J, the junction contained 5 bases not matched to a gene. The CDR3 length is 15 residues. Germline-derived CDR1 and CDR2 are SGHNT and YYREEE (reference sequence). DNA for the CDR3: TGTGCCAGCAGCCGGTCGGGACTAGCGTCCTACGAGCAGTACTTC. Amino acid sequence: CASSRSGLASYEQYF.

The chain is built from TRBV6-1 and TRBJ1-1, with a tentative D call TRBD1 (5 bases). V dropped 10 bases and J dropped 2 bases, with 17 bases sitting between them. Germline values: CDR1 MNHNS, CDR2 SASEGT. The CDR3 has 14 amino acids. The CDR3 is CANTPGGGNTEAFF. The CDR3 DNA sequence: TGTGCCAACACACCCGGGGGGGGAAACACTGAAGCTTTCTTT.

V gene TRBV25-1 combines with J gene TRBJ1-3; maybe TRBD1 (5 bases). This CDR3 has 15 residues. Germline assignment: CDR1 MGHDK and CDR2 SYGVNS. V was shortened by 4 bases and J by 2 bases, with 12 bases between the two germline ends. The DNA of the CDR3 is TGTGCCAGCAGTGCCGTCGGCAGGGCTGGAAACACCATATATTTT. Translated, it gives CASSAVGRAGNTIYF.

The rearrangement links TRBV28 to TRBJ2-3; D is unclear. This CDR3 is 15 amino acids long. V was pared by 3 bases and J by 4 bases, with 14 bases between. The germline gives CDR1 MDHEN, CDR2 SYDVKM. The CDR3 region is CASSFRLAFSDTQYF. DNA for the CDR3: TGTGCCAGCAGTTTTCGGTTAGCCTTTTCAGATACGCAGTATTTT.

This sequence joins TRBV18 and TRBJ1-5, with 7 bases aligning to TRBD1. The CDR3 runs 13 residues. Germline V lookup: CDR1 KGHSH, CDR2 LQKENI. The ends lost 7 bases at V and 1 base at J; junction bases unmatched: 1. In DNA form, the CDR3 reads TGTGCCAGCTTGGGACAGAGCAATCAGCCCCAGCATTTT. It translates to CASLGQSNQPQHF.

V is TRBV4-3 and J is TRBJ2-3; 8 bases line up with TRBD2. V was clipped by 2 bases and J by 1 base; unmatched bases: 5. This CDR3 has 16 amino acids. The germline V gene has CDR1 LGHNA and CDR2 YSLEER. The CDR3 spells CASSQSSGSGTDTQYF. The CDR3, as DNA: TGCGCCAGCAGCCAATCTAGCGGGTCGGGCACAGATACGCAGTATTTT.

The rearrangement joins TRBV30 to TRBJ1-5; TRBD1 agrees at 8 bases. Germline CDR1 reads GTSNPN; CDR2 reads SVGIG (reference sequence). The junction had 5 bases not matched to a gene; V was cut back by 2 bases and J by 8 bases. The CDR3 length is 13 residues. The CDR3 DNA sequence: TGTGCCTGGAGTTTACAGGGGGAAGAGCCCCAGCATTTT. This gives the protein CAWSLQGEEPQHF.

This clone showed up just once. The chain recombines TRBV2 with TRBJ2-7, with a weak D call TRBD1 (6 bases). Per germline, CDR1 SNHLY and CDR2 FYNNEI. This CDR3 comprises 14 residues. Deletions cut 4 bases from V and 6 bases from J, with 16 bases between. The CDR3 reads CASSAWDKILEQYF. The CDR3 DNA is TGTGCCAGCAGTGCGTGGGACAAGATACTCGAGCAGTACTTC.

The V and J genes are TRBV5-1 and TRBJ2-3; 12 positions agree with TRBD1. The CDR3 covers 15 residues. J gave up 1 base and V 4 bases, and 1 base lay outside the gene matches. CDR1 SGHRS and CDR2 YFSETQ come from the germline V gene. The CDR3 sequence: CASSRDRGRTDTQYF. CDR3 in DNA: TGCGCCAGCAGCCGGGACAGGGGGCGCACAGATACGCAGTATTTT.

The V gene is TRBV19, the J gene TRBJ2-1, with a weak D call TRBD1 (6 bases). The V gene lost 3 bases and the J gene lost 2 bases, with 11 bases spanning the gap. Germline loops: CDR1 LNHDA, CDR2 SQIVND (reference sequence). The CDR3 consists of 15 residues. CDR3 coding DNA: TGTGCCAGTAGTATGGGGGCAGCTACCTACAATGAGCAGTTCTTC. It yields the protein CASSMGAATYNEQFF.

This sequence joins TRBV25-1 and TRBJ1-5; D gene ambiguous. The germline CDR1 and CDR2 sequences are MGHDK and SYGVNS. CDR3 length: 17 amino acids. V dropped 2 bases and J dropped 5 bases, with 19 bases sitting between them. CDR3 protein: CASSEEARELCDQPQHF. CDR3 nucleotides: TGTGCCAGCAGTGAAGAGGCTCGGGAGCTATGTGATCAGCCCCAGCATTTT.

There are a few counts of this clone. The CDR3 bases are TGTGCCAGCAGTCTAGCGGGGGGAGGTGTCACCGGGGAGCTGTTTTTT. Amino acid sequence: CASSLAGGGVTGELFF. The chain uses TRBV27 and TRBJ2-2; 11 nucleotides match TRBD2. This CDR3 has 16 residues. Trimming removed 5 bases from V and 4 bases from J; junction bases left unmatched: 6. In germline, CDR1 is MNHEY, CDR2 SMNVEV (reference sequence).

This sequence joins TRBV19 and TRBJ1-5; D is undetermined. Germline V gene sequence: CDR1 LNHDA, CDR2 SQIVND (reference sequence). This CDR3 is 19 amino acids long. With 3 bases removed from V and 0 bases from J, the gap between germline ends came to 21 bases. The CDR3 spells CASSIGGPTVTFSNQPQHF. The CDR3 DNA sequence: TGTGCCAGTAGTATTGGAGGTCCTACAGTCACCTTTAGCAATCAGCCCCAGCATTTT.

CDR3 residues: CASSLLWAGGPSDTQYF. The DNA of the CDR3 is TGTGCCAGCAGCTTACTGTGGGCGGGAGGGCCCTCAGATACGCAGTATTTT. The V and J genes are TRBV7-2 and TRBJ2-3; 9 bases map to TRBD2. CDR1 is SGHTA, CDR2 FQGNSA, per germline. The CDR3 extends over 17 amino acids. The V and J ends lost 2 bases and 4 bases, in that order; junction bases with no gene match: 10.

V and J are TRBV7-2 and TRBJ2-7, with D possibly TRBD2 on 6 matching bases. V lost 0 bases to trimming and J lost 6 bases, with 12 bases between them. The CDR3 extends over 14 amino acids. Germline CDR1 reads SGHTA; CDR2 reads FQGNSA. CDR3 DNA sequence: TGTGCCAGCAGCTTAGCTCTCCTGGGAGGCGAGCAGTACTTC. Residues: CASSLALLGGEQYF.

The chain joins TRBV6-4 to TRBJ2-1; the match to TRBD2 covers 8 bases. The CDR3 spans 14 residues. Germline V gene lookup returns CDR1 MRHNA and CDR2 SNTAGT. The V segment lost 5 bases and the J segment 6 bases; nucleotides outside the gene matches: 6. The CDR3 reads CASSPGAGGNEQFF. CDR3 bases: TGTGCCAGCAGTCCCGGGGCGGGAGGCAATGAGCAGTTCTTC.

V and J are TRBV7-2 and TRBJ2-3; 7 bases agree with TRBD1. J gave up 4 bases and V 5 bases, and 9 bases lay outside the gene matches. The CDR3 spans 15 residues. Germline V gives CDR1 SGHTA, CDR2 FQGNSA. The CDR3 nucleotides are TGTGCCAGCAGCCTATGGGACAGTGTACCAGATACGCAGTATTTT. Protein sequence: CASSLWDSVPDTQYF. The full variable domain, rest sourced from reference TRBV7-2 and TRBJ2-3, is GAGVSQSPSNKVTEKGKDVELRCDPISGHTALYWYRQSLGQGLEFLIYFQGNSAPDKSGLPSDRFSAERTGGSVSTLTIQRTQQEDSAVYLCASSLWDSVPDTQYFGPGTRLTVL.

The rearrangement links TRBV4-1 to TRBJ2-1, with 16 bases aligning to TRBD2. The V and J ends lost 4 bases and 8 bases, in that order; junction bases with no gene match: 11. CDR1 MGHRA and CDR2 YSYEKL come from the germline V gene. CDR3 length: 18 residues. The CDR3 nucleotides read TGCGCCAGCAGCCGAAGCCACGGGACTAGCGGGAGGGCCGATGAGCAGTTCTTC. As protein: CASSRSHGTSGRADEQFF.

The rearrangement links TRBV5-5 to TRBJ2-2, with 9 bases aligning to TRBD2. After removal of 1 base from V and 11 bases from J, the junction contained 6 bases not matched to a gene. CDR3 length equals 14 residues. The V gene's germline CDR1 is SGHKS and CDR2 YYEKEE (reference sequence). The CDR3, as DNA: TGTGCCAGCAGCTTGCCTAGCGGGATTGAAGAGCTGTTTTTT. Translation gives CASSLPSGIEELFF.

The chain employs TRBV4-1 and TRBJ2-7; TRBD1 matches at 12 bases. V was pared by 4 bases and J by 6 bases, with 7 bases of the junction left unmatched. From germline, CDR1 is MGHRA and CDR2 YSYEKL. This CDR3 comprises 15 residues. The CDR3 DNA sequence: TGCGCCAGCAGCCGATCGGGACAGGGGGCGACCGAGCAGTACTTC. Translation gives CASSRSGQGATEQYF.

The chain carries TRBV4-3 and TRBJ2-7, with 8 bases identical to TRBD1. Germline-derived CDR1 and CDR2 are LGHNA and YSLEER. The ends lost 0 bases at V and 4 bases at J; junction bases unmatched: 8. CDR3 length equals 16 residues. DNA of the CDR3: TGCGCCAGCAGCCAAGAAGGATCAGGGGGCTTATACGAGCAGTACTTC. Translated, it gives CASSQEGSGGLYEQYF.